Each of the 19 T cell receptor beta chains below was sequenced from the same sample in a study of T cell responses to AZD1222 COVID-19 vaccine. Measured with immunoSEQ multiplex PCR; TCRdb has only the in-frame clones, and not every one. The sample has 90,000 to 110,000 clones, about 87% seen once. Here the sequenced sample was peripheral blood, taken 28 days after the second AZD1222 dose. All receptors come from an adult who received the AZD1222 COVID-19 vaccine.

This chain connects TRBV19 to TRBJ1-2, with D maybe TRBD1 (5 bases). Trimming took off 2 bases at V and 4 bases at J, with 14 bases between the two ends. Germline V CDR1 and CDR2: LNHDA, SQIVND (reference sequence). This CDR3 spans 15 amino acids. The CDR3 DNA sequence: TGTGCCAGTAGTATACCCTCAGAGGGGAGCTATGGCTACACCTTC. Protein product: CASSIPSEGSYGYTF.

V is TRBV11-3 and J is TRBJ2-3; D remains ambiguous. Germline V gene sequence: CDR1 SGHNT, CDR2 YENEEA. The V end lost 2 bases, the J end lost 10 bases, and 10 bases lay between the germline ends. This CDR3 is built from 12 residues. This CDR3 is CASSLSSGAQYF. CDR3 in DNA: TGTGCCAGCAGCTTATCGAGTGGGGCGCAGTATTTT.

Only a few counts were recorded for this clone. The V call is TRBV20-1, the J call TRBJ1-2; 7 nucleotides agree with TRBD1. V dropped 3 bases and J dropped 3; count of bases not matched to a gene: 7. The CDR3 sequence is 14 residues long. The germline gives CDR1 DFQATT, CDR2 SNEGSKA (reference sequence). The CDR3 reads CSASSGQAYYGYTF. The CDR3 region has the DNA TGCAGTGCTAGTAGCGGACAGGCTTACTATGGCTACACCTTC.

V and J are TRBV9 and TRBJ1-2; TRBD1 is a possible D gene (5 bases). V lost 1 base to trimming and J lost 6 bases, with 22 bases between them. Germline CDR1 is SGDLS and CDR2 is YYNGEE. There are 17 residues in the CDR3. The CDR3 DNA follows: TGTGCCAGCAGCGTAAAAATCGGGATAGGGACCCGCGATGGCTACACCTTC. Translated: CASSVKIGIGTRDGYTF.

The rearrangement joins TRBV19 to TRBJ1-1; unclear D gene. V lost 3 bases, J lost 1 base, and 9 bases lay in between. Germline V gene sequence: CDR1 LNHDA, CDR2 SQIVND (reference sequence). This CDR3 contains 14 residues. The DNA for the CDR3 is TGTGCCAGTAGTATGGGGAGTTGGAACACTGAAGCTTTCTTT. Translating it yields CASSMGSWNTEAFF.

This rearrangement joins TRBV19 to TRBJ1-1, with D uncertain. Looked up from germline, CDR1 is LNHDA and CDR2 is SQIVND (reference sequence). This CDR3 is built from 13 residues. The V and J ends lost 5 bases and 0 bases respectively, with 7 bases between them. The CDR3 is CASSYGVNTEAFF. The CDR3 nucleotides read TGTGCCAGTAGTTATGGGGTGAACACTGAAGCTTTCTTT.

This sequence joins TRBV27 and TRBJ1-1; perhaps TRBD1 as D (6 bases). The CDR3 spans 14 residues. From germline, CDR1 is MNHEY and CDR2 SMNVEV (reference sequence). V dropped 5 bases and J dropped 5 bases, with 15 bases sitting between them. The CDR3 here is CASSHTTGRTEAFF. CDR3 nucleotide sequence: TGTGCCAGCAGTCACACTACAGGGAGAACTGAAGCTTTCTTT.

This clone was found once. The CDR3 protein is CASSLNSGSYNEQFF. The DNA of the CDR3 is TGCGCCAGCAGCTTGAATTCAGGGTCCTACAATGAGCAGTTCTTC. J is TRBJ2-1 and V is TRBV5-1, with a weak D call TRBD1 (5 bases). The V end was cut by 1 base, the J end by 1 base, with 9 bases between. CDR3 length equals 15 residues. Germline CDR1 reads SGHRS; CDR2 reads YFSETQ.

The CDR3 DNA reads TGTGCCAGCAGTCCCCGGGCCTACTCTGGAAACACCATATATTTT. Protein: CASSPRAYSGNTIYF. The chain joins TRBV27 to TRBJ1-3; D not certain. Germline V gene data show CDR1 as MNHEY and CDR2 as SMNVEV (reference sequence). This CDR3 is built from 15 residues. V dropped 5 bases and J dropped 0 bases, with 11 bases sitting between them.

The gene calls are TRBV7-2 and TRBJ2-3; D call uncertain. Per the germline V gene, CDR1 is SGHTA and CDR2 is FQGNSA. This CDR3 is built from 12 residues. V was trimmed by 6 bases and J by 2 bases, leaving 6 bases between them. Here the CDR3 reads CASSEDTDTQYF. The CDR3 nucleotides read TGTGCCAGCAGTGAGGACACAGATACGCAGTATTTT.

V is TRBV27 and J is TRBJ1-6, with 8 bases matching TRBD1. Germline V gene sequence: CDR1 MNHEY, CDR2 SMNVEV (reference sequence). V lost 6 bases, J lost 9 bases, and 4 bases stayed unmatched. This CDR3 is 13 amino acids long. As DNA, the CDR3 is TGTGCCAGCAGCACCACAGGGGGTTCACCCCTCCACTTT. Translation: CASSTTGGSPLHF.

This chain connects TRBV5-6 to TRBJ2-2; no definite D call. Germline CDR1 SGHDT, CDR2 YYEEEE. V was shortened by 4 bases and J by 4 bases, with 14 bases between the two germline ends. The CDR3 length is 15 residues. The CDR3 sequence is CASSLTFYGTGELFF. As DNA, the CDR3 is TGTGCCAGCAGCCTCACTTTTTACGGCACCGGGGAGCTGTTTTTT.

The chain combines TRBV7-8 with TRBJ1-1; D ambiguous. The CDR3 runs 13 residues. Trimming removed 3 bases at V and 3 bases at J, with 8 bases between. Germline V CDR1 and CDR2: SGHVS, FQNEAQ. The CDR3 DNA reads TGTGCCAGCAGCTTTGGAGCGTACACTGAAGCTTTCTTT. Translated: CASSFGAYTEAFF.

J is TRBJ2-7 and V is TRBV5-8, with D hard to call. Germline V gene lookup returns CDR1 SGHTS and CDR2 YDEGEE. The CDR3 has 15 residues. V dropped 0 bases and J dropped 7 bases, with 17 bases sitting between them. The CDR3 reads CASSLASGVWHEQYF. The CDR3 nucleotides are TGTGCCAGCAGCTTGGCCTCAGGTGTATGGCATGAGCAGTACTTC.

The CDR3 sequence is CASSLMVGQGVGKLFF. The DNA for the CDR3 is TGTGCCAGCAGCTTAATGGTGGGGCAGGGGGTAGGAAAACTGTTTTTT. The rearrangement joins TRBV7-8 to TRBJ1-4, with 7 bases lining up with TRBD1. V lost 2 bases, J lost 10 bases, and 13 bases stayed unmatched. The CDR3 covers 16 residues. The germline gives CDR1 SGHVS, CDR2 FQNEAQ.

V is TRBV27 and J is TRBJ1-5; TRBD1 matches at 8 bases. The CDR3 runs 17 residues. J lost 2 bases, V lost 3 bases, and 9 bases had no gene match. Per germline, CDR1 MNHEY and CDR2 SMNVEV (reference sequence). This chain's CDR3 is CASSFLPTGEGNQPQHF. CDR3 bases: TGTGCCAGCAGTTTTTTACCGACAGGGGAGGGCAATCAGCCCCAGCATTTT.

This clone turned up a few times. CDR3 coding DNA: TGTGCCATCATTCACGGGGACTCCCTGTACAATGAGCAGTTCTTC. It specifies CAIIHGDSLYNEQFF. The chain employs TRBV10-3 and TRBJ2-1, with D possibly TRBD2 on 6 matching bases. The V gene's germline CDR1 is ENHRY and CDR2 SYGVKD. Trimming shortened V by 7 bases and J by 4 bases, and 17 bases separated the two germline ends. This CDR3 contains 15 residues.

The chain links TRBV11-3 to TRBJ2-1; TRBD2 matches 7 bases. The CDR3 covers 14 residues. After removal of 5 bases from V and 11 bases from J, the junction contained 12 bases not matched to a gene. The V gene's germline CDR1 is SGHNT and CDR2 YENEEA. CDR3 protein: CASSASPGGSKQFF. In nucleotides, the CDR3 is TGTGCCAGCAGCGCTAGCCCCGGCGGGAGTAAGCAGTTCTTC. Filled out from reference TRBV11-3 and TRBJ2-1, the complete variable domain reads EAGVVQSPRYKIIEKKQPVAFWCNPISGHNTLYWYLQNLGQGPELLIRYENEEAVDDSQLPKDRFSAERLKGVDSTLKIQPAELGDSAVYLCASSASPGGSKQFFGPGTRLTVL.

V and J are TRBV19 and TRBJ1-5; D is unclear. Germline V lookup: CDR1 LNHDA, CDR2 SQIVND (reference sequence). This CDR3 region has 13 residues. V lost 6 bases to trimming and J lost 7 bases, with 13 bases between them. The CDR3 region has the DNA TGTGCCAGTAGCCCAAAGGGATACCAGCCCCAGCATTTT. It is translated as CASSPKGYQPQHF.